This TCR beta chain originates from a study of response to subunit inactivated influenza vaccine (dated by TCRdb to 2017 to 2018). As for the study more broadly: Deep quantitative T cell receptor repertoire profiling was used in the study to track responses to a trivalent subunit inactivated influenza vaccine. Points the paper makes about the study in general: According to the authors, only a limited number of new T cells may be recruited by each seasonal influenza vaccination.

Turning to this clonotype: Its target antigen remains unknown. Base qualities are not recorded, but no much larger clone differs from it by a single base.

To prepare the library, RT-PCR was applied. TCRdb records Illumina HiSeq 2500 as the sequencer. TCRdb applied fastp at Q25 and MiXCR to the public reads, then kept only in-frame beta chains. Each CDR3 protein appears once, grouped with its most common genes and DNA. The sample has over 650,000 distinct CDR3 sequences on record, roughly 18% of them singletons. The biggest ten clones account for roughly a tenth of the sample. CDR3 length: 14 amino acids, cysteine to phenylalanine. The read is trimmed to its CDR3 DNA, 42 bases read in frame from base 1. Trimming at the junction amounts to 0 bases on V and 5 bases on J, and the germline ends lie 10 bases apart. Looking up the germline V gene yields CDR1 SGHTA and CDR2 FQGNSA.

The sequences come from PBMCs from blood, collected more than 4 days after vaccination. The sequence was collected from a man aged 45-60 years who received an inactivated influenza vaccine. Donor details come from another sample of the same person, matched by shared clones. This sequence uses TRBV7-2 and TRBJ2-5, with no D gene named confidently. The DNA is as follows: TGTGCCAGCAGCTTAGCTCCACACCCGGAGACCCAGTACTTC. Its translation reads: CASSLAPHPETQYF.